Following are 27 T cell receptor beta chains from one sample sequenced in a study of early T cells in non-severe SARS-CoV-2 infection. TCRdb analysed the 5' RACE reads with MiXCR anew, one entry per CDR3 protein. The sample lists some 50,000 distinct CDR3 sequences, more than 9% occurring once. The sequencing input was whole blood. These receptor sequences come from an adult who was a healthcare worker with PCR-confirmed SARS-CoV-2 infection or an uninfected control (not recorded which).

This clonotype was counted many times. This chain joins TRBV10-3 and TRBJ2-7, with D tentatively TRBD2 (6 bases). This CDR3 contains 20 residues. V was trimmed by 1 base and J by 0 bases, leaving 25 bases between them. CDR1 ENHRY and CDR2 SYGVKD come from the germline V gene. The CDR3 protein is CAISELSPGRMGRSSYEQYF. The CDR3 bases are TGTGCCATCAGTGAGTTGAGTCCGGGACGGATGGGGAGGAGCTCCTACGAGCAGTACTTC.

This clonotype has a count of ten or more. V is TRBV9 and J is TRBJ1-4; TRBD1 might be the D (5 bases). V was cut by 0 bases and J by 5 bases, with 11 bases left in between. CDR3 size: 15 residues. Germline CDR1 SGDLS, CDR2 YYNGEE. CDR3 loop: CASSVGGRRNEKLFF. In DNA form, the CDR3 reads TGTGCCAGCAGCGTAGGGGGACGACGGAATGAAAAACTGTTTTTT.

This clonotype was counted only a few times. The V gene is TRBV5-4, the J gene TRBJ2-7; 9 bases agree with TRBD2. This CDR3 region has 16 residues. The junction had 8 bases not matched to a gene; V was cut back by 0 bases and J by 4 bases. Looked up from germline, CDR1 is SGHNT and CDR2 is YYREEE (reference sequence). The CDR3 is CASSLGSGRKSYEQYF. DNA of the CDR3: TGTGCCAGCAGCTTGGGGAGCGGGAGGAAATCGTACGAGCAGTACTTC.

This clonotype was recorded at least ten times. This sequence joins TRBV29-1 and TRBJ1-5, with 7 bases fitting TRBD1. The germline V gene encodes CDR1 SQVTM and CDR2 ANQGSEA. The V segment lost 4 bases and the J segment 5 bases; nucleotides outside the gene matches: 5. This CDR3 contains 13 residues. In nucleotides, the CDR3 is TGCAGCGTTGGAGGACAGGACCATCAGCCCCAGCATTTT. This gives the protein CSVGGQDHQPQHF.

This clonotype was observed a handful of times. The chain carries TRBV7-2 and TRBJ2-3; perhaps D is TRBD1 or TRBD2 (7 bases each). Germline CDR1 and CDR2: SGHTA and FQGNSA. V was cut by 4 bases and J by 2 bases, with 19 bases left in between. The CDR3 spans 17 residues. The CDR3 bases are TGTGCCAGCAGCTCCCAAGGGGGCGGGGGCTTCACAGATACGCAGTATTTT. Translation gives CASSSQGGGGFTDTQYF.

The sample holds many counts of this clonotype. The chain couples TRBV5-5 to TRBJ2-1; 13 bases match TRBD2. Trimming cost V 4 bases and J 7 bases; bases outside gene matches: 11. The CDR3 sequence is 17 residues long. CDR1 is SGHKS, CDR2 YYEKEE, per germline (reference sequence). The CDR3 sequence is CASSTGTSGIYLNEQFF. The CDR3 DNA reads TGTGCCAGCAGCACCGGGACTAGCGGGATTTACCTAAATGAGCAGTTCTTC.

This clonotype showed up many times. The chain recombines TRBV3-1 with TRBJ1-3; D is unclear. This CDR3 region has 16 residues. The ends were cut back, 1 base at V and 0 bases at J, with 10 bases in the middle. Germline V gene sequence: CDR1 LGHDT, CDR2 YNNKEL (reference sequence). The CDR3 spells CASSQGTASSGNTIYF. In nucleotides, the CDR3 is TGTGCCAGCAGCCAAGGGACGGCCTCCTCTGGAAACACCATATATTTT.

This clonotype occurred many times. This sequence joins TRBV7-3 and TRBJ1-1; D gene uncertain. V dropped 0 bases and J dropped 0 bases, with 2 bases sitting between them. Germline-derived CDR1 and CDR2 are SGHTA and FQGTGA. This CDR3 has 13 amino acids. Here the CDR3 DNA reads TGTGCCAGCAGCTTAACGATGAACACTGAAGCTTTCTTT. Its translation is CASSLTMNTEAFF.

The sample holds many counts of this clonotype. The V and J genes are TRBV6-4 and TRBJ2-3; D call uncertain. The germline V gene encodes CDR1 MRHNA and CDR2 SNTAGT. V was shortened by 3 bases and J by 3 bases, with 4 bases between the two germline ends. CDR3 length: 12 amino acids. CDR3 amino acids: CASSDGTDTQYF. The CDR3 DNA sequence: TGTGCCAGCAGTGATGGGACAGATACGCAGTATTTT.

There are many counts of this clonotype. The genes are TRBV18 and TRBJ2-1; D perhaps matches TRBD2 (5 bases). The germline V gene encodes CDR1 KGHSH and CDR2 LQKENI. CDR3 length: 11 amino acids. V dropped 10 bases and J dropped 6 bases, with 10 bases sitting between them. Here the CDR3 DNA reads TGTGCCACCCAGGCGGGCAATGAGCAGTTCTTC. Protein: CATQAGNEQFF.

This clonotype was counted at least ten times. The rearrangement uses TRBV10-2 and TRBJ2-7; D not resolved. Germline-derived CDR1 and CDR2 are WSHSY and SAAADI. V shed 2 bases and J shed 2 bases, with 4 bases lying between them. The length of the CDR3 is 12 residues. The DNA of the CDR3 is TGCGCCAGCAGTGAGAGGACCTACGAGCAGTACTTC. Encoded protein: CASSERTYEQYF.

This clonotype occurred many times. The CDR3 DNA sequence: TGCAGCGCGAGACAGGGGAGCTCCTACGAGCAGTACTTC. Protein product: CSARQGSSYEQYF. This chain links TRBV29-1 with TRBJ2-7; 8 nucleotides agree with TRBD1. Germline loops: CDR1 SQVTM, CDR2 ANQGSEA. V dropped 7 bases and J dropped 0; count of bases not matched to a gene: 5. The CDR3 spans 13 residues.

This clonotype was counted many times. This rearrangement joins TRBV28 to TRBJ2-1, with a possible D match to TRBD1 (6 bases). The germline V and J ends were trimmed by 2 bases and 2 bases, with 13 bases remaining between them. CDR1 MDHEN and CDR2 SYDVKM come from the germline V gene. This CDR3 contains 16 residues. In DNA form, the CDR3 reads TGTGCCAGCAGTTTAGGACAGCTACTAGCCTACAATGAGCAGTTCTTC. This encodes CASSLGQLLAYNEQFF.

CDR3 loop: CATSRGRAGADTQYF. The CDR3 DNA follows: TGTGCCACCAGCAGAGGGAGGGCGGGCGCAGATACGCAGTATTTT. This chain connects TRBV15 to TRBJ2-3, with D perhaps matching TRBD2 (6 bases). The CDR3 length is 15 residues. Trimming took off 1 base at V and 4 bases at J, with 12 bases between the two ends. In germline, CDR1 is LNHNV, CDR2 YYDKDF (reference sequence). Together with reference TRBV15 and TRBJ2-3, the CDR3 gives the full variable domain: DAMVIQNPRYQVTQFGKPVTLSCSQTLNHNVMYWYQQKSSQAPKLLFHYYDKDFNNEADTPDNFQSRRPNTSFCFLDIRSPGLGDTAMYLCATSRGRAGADTQYFGPGTRLTVL.

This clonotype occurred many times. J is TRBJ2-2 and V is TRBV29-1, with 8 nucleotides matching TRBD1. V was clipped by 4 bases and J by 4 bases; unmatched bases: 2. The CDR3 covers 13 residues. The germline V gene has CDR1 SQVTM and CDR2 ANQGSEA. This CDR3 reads CSVVTGGTGELFF. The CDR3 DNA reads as TGCAGCGTTGTTACAGGGGGCACCGGGGAGCTGTTTTTT.

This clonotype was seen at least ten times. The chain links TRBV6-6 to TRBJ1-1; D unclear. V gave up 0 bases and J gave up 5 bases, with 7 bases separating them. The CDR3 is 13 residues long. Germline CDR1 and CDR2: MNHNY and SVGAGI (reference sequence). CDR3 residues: CASSYSAGTEAFF. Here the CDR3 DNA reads TGTGCCAGCAGTTACTCGGCGGGGACTGAAGCTTTCTTT.

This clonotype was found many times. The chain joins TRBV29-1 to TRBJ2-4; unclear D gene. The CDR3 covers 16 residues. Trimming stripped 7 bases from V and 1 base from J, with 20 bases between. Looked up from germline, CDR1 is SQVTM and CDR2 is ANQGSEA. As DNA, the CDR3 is TGCAGCGCACGCGGTGAAGTTTCAGAGGCCAAAAACATTCAGTACTTC. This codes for CSARGEVSEAKNIQYF. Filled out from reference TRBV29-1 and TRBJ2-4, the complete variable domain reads SAVISQKPSRDICQRGTSLTIQCQVDSQVTMMFWYRQQPGQSLTLIATANQGSEATYESGFVIDKFPISRPNLTFSTLTVSNMSPEDSSIYLCSARGEVSEAKNIQYFGAGTRLSVL.

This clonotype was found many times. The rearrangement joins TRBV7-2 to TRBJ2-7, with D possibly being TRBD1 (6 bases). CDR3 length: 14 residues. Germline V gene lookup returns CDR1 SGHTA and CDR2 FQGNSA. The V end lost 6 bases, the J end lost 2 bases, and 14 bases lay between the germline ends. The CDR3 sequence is CASSRDRNTYEQYF. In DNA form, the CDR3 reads TGTGCCAGCAGTCGAGACAGGAACACCTACGAGCAGTACTTC.

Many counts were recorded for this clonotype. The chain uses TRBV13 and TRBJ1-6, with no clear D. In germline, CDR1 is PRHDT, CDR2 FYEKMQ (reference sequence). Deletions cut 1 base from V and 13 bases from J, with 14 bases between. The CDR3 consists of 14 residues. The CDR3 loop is CASSLVGRSFPLHF. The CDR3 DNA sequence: TGTGCCAGCAGCTTAGTGGGCAGGAGTTTCCCCCTCCACTTT. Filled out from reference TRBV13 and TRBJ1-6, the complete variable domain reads AAGVIQSPRHLIKEKRETATLKCYPIPRHDTVYWYQQGPGQDPQFLISFYEKMQSDKGSIPDRFSAQQFSDYHSELNMSSLELGDSALYFCASSLVGRSFPLHFGNGTRLTVT.

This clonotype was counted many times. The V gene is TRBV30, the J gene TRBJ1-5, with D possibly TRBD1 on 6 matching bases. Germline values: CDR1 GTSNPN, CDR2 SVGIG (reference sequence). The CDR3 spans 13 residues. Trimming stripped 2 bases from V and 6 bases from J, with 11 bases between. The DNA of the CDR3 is TGTGCCTGGAGTAGCGGGGGGCGTCAGCCCCAGCATTTT. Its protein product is CAWSSGGRQPQHF.

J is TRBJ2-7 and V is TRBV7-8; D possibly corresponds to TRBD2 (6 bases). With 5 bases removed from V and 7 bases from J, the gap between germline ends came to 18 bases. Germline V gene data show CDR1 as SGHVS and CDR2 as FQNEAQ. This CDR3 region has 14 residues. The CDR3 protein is CASSLVGGADEQYF. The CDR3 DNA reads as TGTGCCAGCAGCCTTGTAGGAGGGGCAGATGAGCAGTACTTC. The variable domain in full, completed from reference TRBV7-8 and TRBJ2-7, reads GAGVSQSPRYKVAKRGQDVALRCDPISGHVSLFWYQQALGQGPEFLTYFQNEAQLDKSGLPSDRFFAERPEGSVSTLKIQRTQQEDSAVYLCASSLVGGADEQYFGPGTRLTVT.

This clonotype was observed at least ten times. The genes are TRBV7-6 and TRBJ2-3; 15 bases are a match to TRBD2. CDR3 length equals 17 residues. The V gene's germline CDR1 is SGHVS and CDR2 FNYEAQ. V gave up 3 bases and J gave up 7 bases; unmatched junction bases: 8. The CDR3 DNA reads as TGTGCCAGCAGCTTCCGGACTAGCGGGGGGGCGCTGAATACGCAGTATTTT. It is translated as CASSFRTSGGALNTQYF.

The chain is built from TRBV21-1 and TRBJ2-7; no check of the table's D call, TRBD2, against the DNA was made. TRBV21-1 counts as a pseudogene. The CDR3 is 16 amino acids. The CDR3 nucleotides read TGTGCCAGCAGCAAAACGATTAGCGGGACCTCCTACGAGCAGTACTTC. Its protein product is CASSKTISGTSYEQYF.

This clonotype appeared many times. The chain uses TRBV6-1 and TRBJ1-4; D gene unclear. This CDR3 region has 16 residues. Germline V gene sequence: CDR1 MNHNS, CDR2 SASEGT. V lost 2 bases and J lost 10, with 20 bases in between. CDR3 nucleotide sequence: TGTGCCAGCAGTGAAATAGTGGTTCAGGCTTCCGGAAAACTGTTTTTT. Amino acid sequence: CASSEIVVQASGKLFF.

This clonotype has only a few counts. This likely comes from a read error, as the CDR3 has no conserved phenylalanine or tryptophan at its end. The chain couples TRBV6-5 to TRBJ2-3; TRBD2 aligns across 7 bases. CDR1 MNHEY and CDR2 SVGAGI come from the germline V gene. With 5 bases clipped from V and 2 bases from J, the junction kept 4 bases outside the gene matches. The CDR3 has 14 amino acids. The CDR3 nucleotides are TGTGCCAGCAGTGGGGGGGAACACACAGATACGCAGTATTCT. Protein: CASSGGEHTDTQYS.

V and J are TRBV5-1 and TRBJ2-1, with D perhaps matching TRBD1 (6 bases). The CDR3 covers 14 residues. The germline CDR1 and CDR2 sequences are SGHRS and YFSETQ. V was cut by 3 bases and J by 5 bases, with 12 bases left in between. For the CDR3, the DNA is TGCGCCAGCAGCTCCGACAGGTTGCACAATGAGCAGTTCTTC. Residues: CASSSDRLHNEQFF.

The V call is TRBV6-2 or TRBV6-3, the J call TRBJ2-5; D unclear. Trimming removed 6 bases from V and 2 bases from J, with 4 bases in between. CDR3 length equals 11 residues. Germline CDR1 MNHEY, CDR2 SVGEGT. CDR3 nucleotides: TGTGCCAGCAGGAAACAAGAGACCCAGTACTTC. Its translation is CASRKQETQYF.